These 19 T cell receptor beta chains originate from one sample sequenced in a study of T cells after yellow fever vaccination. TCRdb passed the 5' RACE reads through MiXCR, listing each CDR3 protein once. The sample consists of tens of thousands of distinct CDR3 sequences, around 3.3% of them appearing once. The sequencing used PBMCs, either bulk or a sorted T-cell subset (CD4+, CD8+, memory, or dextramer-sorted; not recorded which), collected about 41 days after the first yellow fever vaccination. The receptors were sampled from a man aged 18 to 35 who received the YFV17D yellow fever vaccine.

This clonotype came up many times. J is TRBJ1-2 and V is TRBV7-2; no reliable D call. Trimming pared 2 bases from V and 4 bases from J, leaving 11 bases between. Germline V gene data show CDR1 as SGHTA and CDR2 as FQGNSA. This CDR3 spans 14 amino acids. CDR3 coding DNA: TGTGCCAGCAGCTTAAACCGCCTCGGCTATGGCTACACCTTC. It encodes CASSLNRLGYGYTF.

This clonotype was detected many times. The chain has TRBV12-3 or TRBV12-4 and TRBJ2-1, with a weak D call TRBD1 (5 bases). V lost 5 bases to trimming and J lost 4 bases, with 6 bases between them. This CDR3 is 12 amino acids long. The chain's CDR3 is CASSTGYNEQFF. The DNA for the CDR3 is TGTGCCAGCAGTACAGGTTACAATGAGCAGTTCTTC.

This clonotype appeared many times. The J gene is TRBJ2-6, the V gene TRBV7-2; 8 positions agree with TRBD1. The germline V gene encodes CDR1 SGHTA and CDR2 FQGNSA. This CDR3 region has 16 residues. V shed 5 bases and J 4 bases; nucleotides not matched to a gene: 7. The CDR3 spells CASSDPTGAGANVLTF. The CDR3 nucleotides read TGTGCCAGCAGCGACCCGACAGGGGCCGGGGCCAACGTCCTGACTTTC.

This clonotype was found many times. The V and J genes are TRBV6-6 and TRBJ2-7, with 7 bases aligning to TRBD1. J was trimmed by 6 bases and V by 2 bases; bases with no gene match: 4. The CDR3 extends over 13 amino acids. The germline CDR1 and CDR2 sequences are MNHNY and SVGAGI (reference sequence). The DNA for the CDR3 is TGTGCCAGCAGTTACGGGGACAGATCCGAGCAGTACGTC. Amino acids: CASSYGDRSEQYV.

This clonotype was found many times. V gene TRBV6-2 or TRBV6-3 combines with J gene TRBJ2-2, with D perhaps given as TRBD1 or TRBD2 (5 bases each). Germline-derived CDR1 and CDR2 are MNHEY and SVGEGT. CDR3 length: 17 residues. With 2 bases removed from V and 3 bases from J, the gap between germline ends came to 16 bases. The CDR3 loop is CASSYRPGPRDTGELFF. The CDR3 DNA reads TGTGCCAGCAGTTACCGCCCGGGACCTCGAGACACCGGGGAGCTGTTTTTT.

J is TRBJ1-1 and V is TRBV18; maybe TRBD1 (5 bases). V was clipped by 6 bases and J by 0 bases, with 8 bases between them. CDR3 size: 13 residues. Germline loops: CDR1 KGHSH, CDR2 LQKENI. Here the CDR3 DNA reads TGTGCCAGCTCCGGGACGGTGAACACTGAAGCTTTCTTT. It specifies CASSGTVNTEAFF.

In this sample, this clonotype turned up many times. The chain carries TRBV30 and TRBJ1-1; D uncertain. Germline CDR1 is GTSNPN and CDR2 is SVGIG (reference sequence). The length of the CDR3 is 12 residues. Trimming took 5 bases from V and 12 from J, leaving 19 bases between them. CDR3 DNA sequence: TGTGCCTGGGGAATAACGTCTAGGTTAACTTTCTTT. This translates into CAWGITSRLTFF.

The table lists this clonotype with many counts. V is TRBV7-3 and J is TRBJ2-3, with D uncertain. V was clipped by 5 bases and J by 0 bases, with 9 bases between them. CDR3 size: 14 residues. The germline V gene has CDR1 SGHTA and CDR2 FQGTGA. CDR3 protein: CASSPTISTDTQYF. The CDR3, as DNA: TGTGCCAGCAGCCCCACCATAAGCACAGATACGCAGTATTTT.

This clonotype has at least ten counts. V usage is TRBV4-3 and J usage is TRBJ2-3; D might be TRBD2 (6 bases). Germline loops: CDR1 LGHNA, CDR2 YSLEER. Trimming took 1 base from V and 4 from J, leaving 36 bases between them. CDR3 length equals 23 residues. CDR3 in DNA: TGCGCCAGCAGCCAAGCATCCCACACGGGGACTGGAGAAACGAGGAGCGGAGCAGATACGCAGTATTTT. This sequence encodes CASSQASHTGTGETRSGADTQYF.

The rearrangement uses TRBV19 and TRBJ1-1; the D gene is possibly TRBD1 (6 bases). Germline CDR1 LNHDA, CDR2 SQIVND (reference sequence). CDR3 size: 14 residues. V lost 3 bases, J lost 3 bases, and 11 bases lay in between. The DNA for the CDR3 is TGTGCCAGTAGTATTAGGGGGGTTGACACTGAAGCTTTCTTT. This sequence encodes CASSIRGVDTEAFF.

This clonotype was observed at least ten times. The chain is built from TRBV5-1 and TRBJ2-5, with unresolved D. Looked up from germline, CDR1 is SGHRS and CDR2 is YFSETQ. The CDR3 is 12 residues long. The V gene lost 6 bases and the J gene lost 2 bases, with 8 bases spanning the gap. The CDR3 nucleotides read TGCGCCAGCAACCGACCACAAGAGACCCAGTACTTC. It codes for CASNRPQETQYF.

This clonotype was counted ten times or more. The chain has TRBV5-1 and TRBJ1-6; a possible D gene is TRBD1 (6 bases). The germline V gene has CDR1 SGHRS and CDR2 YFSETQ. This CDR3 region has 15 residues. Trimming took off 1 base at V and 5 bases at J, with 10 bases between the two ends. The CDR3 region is CASSLNGDNNSPLHF. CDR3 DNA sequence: TGCGCCAGCAGCTTGAACGGGGACAATAATTCACCCCTCCACTTT. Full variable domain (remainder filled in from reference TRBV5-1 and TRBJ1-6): KAGVTQTPRYLIKTRGQQVTLSCSPISGHRSVSWYQQTPGQGLQFLFEYFSETQRNKGNFPGRFSGRQFSNSRSEMNVSTLELGDSALYLCASSLNGDNNSPLHFGNGTRLTVT.

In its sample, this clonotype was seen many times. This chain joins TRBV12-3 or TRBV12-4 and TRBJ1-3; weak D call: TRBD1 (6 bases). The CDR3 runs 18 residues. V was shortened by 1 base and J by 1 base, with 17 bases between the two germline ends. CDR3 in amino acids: CASSLEVGGYSSGNTIYF. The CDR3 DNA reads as TGTGCCAGCAGTTTAGAGGTGGGGGGCTATAGTTCTGGAAACACCATATATTTT.

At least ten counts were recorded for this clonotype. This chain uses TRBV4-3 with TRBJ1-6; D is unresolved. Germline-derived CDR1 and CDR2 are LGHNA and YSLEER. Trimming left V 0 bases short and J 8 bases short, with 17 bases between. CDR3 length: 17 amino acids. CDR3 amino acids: CASSQDENQWKDSPLHF. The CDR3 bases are TGCGCCAGCAGCCAAGATGAGAACCAATGGAAAGATTCACCCCTCCACTTT.

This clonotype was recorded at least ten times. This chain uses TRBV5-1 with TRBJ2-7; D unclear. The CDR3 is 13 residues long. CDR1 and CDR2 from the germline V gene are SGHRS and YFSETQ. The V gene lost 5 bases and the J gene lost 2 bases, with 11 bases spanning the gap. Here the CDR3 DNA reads TGCGCCAGCAGGGTGACTTCGACCTACGAGCAGTACTTC. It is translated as CASRVTSTYEQYF.

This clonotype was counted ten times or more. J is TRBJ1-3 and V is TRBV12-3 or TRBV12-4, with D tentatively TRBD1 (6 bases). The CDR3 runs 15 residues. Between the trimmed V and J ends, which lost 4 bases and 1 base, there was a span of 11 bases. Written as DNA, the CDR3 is TGTGCCAGCAGTTACGGCAGGGGTTCTGGAAACACCATATATTTT. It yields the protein CASSYGRGSGNTIYF.

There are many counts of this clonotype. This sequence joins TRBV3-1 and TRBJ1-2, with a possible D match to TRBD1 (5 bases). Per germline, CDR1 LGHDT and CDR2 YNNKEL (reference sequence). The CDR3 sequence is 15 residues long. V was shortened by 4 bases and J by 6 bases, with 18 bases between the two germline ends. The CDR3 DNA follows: TGTGCCAGCAGCCGATCGGGGGATATCTACGATGGCTACACCTTC. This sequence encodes CASSRSGDIYDGYTF.

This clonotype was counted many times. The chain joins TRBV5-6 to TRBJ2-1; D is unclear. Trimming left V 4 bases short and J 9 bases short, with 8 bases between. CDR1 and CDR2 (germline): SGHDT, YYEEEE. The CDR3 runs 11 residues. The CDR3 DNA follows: TGTGCCAGCAGCCTGGGCGGTGAGCAGTTCTTC. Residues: CASSLGGEQFF.

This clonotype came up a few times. CDR3 DNA: TGCGCCAGCAGCTTGGCCGGGGGGGGTAACGCCTATAATTCACCCCTCCACTTT. Its protein is CASSLAGGGNAYNSPLHF. J is TRBJ1-6 and V is TRBV5-1, with D possibly TRBD1 on 5 matching bases. V gave up 0 bases and J gave up 2 bases, with 15 bases separating them. This CDR3 spans 18 amino acids. Germline loops: CDR1 SGHRS, CDR2 YFSETQ.